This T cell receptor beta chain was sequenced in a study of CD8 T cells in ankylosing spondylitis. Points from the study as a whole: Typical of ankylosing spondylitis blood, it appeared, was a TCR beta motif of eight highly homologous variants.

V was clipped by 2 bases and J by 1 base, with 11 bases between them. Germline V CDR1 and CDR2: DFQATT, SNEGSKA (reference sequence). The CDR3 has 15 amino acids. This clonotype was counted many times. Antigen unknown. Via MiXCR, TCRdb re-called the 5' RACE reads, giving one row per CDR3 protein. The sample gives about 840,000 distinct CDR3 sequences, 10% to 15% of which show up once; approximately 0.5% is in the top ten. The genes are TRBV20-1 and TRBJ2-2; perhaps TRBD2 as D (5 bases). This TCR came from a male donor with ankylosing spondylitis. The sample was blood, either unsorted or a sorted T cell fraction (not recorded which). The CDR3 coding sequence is TGCAGTGCTAGACGGACTGTGTTGAACACCGGGGAGCTGTTTTTT. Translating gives CSARRTVLNTGELFF.